This T cell receptor (beta chain) derives from a study of cytomegalovirus exposure and HLA in healthy donors (TCRdb year 2017). Background on the whole study: An earlier analysis of some 620 of the donors reported around 280 Gb of sequence data and 117 million unique TCR beta sequences obtained from about 180 million T cells. Alongside the repertoire data, information on donor age, sex, ethnicity and CMV serostatus was compiled. The later analysis used no new phenotypic data to find candidate immune exposures, relying instead on TCR beta sequences and their occurrence across donors. The study was designed to test whether signatures of past pathogen exposure could be identified by cataloging public T cell receptors. On average, roughly 240,000 unique TCR beta nucleotide sequences were sequenced per donor among 398 genotyped donors of the cohort, with about 19% of those sequences being non-productive. In addition to the first cohort of 666 subjects, a separate validation cohort of 120 different subjects was used. Because of strong linkage in the cohort, roughly five DR-DQ haplotypes were treated as single units for association and clustering. High-throughput TCR immunosequencing, statistical association of individual TCRs with disease status, and machine learning were combined to predict cytomegalovirus infection status. In an earlier analysis of over 550 of the donors, high-throughput TCR beta sequencing was used to judge whether each TCR beta V gene segment behaved as functional or pseudogenic. HLA typing covered class I and class II loci at four-digit resolution. The study profiled the T cell repertoires of about 640 subjects by immunosequencing and related them to cytomegalovirus serostatus. A later analysis re-examined previously published TCR beta repertoires from roughly 720 donors and added high-resolution HLA genotyping to investigate patterns of TCR occurrence. A later genetic analysis used genome-wide SNP genotypes for about 60% of the roughly 700 donors, treating that subset as a discovery cohort. Of the roughly 430 genotyped donors, approximately 83% fell in the genetic ancestry cluster associated with self-reported Caucasian donors. Every repertoire in the discovery cohort had been generated on one and the same sequencing platform. The number of typed donors differed by locus: roughly 629-630 for A, B, C, DRB1 and DQB1; approximately 540 for DQA1; roughly 600 for DPA1; and 400 to 480 for DPB1. An early release covering just under 650 HLA-typed donors comprised about 310 gigabases of sequencing data and 65 million to 100 million unique TCR sequences.

Note on this clone: This receptor's antigen is unknown. Nothing much larger sits one base from this clone, and base qualities are not available.

General conclusions and limits of the study: The authors suggested that the approach could potentially be extended to other disease states and immunological phenotypes. The presence/absence analyses assumed that sequencing depth was roughly uniform across donors, and that assumption may not be true. An association between a missense DCLRE1C variant and V-gene and J-gene trimming of TCR beta chains was found in a later genetic analysis and replicated in an independent cohort. The 87-base-pair reads could not distinguish some IMGT-functional V segments, including TRBV6-2 and TRBV6-3, so those segments were excluded. Only TCR beta chains were sequenced in this cohort, and the absence of alpha or paired-chain data limited detectable features. A later analysis reported that several top co-occurrence clusters appeared linked to parvovirus B19, influenza, CMV and Epstein-Barr virus. A further reported finding was that TCR beta sequences accurately predicted the HLA-A and HLA-B alleles for most subjects in the first cohort. In a later analysis, the rate of TCR association differed among HLA loci, with DRB1 alleles having the most associated TCRs and HLA-C alleles having the fewest. Approximately 16 rarely observed V segments, including chromosome 9 orphons, were excluded from the earlier analysis of a few hundred of the donors because counts were too low. Specific HLA alleles were associated with 16,951 TCR beta sequences at a false discovery rate of 0.05 in a later analysis. A few of the identified cytomegalovirus-associated TCR beta chains were confirmed in vitro to be specific for cytomegalovirus antigens. According to a later genetic analysis, donors in an Asian-associated ancestry cluster had fewer N-insertions in productive TCRs than the roughly 700-donor mean. When HLA alleles, especially DR and DQ, strongly co-occurred, TCR associations were difficult to assign to individual alleles. Across donors, most TCR sequences were observed very rarely, whereas some public TCRs were present in many individuals. Because HLA typing was missing for some donors at each locus, association tests included only the typed subset. Most CMV-associated TCR beta chains appeared to be HLA-restricted in a later analysis, and the HLA associations seemed to be driven largely by CMV exposure. For the cohort, immune exposure information was limited to CMV serostatus. The classifier was reported to diagnose cytomegalovirus status with high specificity and sensitivity in both the original cohort and the validation cohort. In a later analysis, HLA-associated TCR beta chains showed more clonal expansion and lower generation probabilities than non-associated chains that were equally common. Linkage disequilibrium might explain the correlated functional status among segregating V segments, but an unknown experimental factor could not be excluded. The study listed 164 TCR beta chains as associated with cytomegalovirus. An earlier analysis of approximately 530 of the donors showed that most TCR beta V segments appeared in productive rearrangements either about 87% or about 30% of the time, which broadly matched IMGT annotations. A group of highly shared sequence variants was considered likely to be a technical artifact of the sequencing pipeline.

Receptors were amplified or captured by the immunoSEQ multiplex PCR assay. The multiplex PCR relied on a mix of 60 forward primers for TCR Vbeta segments and 13 reverse primers for TCR Jbeta segments. A multiplex PCR assay on genomic DNA amplified the CDR3 region of rearranged TCR beta genes. On the Illumina HiSeq System, the amplified TCR beta libraries were sequenced as 87-base-pair reads. As for the original processing: In a later analysis, some 80 million unique TCR beta chains were counted across the approximately 670 repertoires, and approximately 9.9 million of these chains were shared by at least two donors. Raw reads were error-corrected and collapsed into unique sequences by a nearest-neighbor algorithm in which closely related sequences were merged to remove PCR and sequencing errors. Alignment of CDR3 sequences to IMGT reference sequences was used to assign V, D and J gene segments. For a sequence to be retained, a match of at least six nucleotides was required to both a V gene segment and a J gene segment. Rearrangements were called productive when the CDR3 lacked stop codons and stayed in frame with V and J; all others were non-productive. Following IMGT convention, CDR3 was defined as the stretch from the second conserved V-encoded cysteine up to the conserved J-encoded phenylalanine. The earlier analysis of some 550 of the donors excluded any sequence lacking an unambiguous match to a single V gene segment. In an earlier analysis of some 590 of the donors, a V segment was called functional when productive rearrangements were above 56.7%, and segregating when the standard deviation between donors exceeded 5%. A statistical classification framework was built to diagnose cytomegalovirus status from the catalog of TCR beta chain sequences. A later analysis assigned V and J genes by comparing TCR nucleotide sequences with IMGT/GENE-DB human TR gene sequences. In a later analysis, CDR3 sequences and most-parsimonious VDJ recombination scenarios were assigned using the TCRdist pipeline. In a later analysis, every TCR beta chain was defined by the combination of its CDR3 amino acid sequence and its V-gene family, and reads without a unique V-gene family were dropped. A later analysis removed roughly 590 highly shared, low-generation-probability nucleotide sequences to deal with suspected cross-contamination and a sequencing artifact. In a later analysis, a clonal expansion index was calculated for each public chain from normalized within-repertoire ranks of inferred template counts. Generation probabilities in a later analysis came from a VDJ recombination model fitted to out-of-frame rearrangements, and those results were checked against IGoR. A later analysis scored TCR-TCR, TCR-HLA and TCR-CMV co-occurrence with hypergeometric tests, applying a repertoire-size bias correction to TCR pairs. To estimate false discovery rates, a later analysis permuted the HLA or CMV assignments 20 times. In a later analysis, co-occurring TCRs were grouped with DBSCAN, and TCRdist sequence similarity was added when clustering was performed within HLA-allele-positive subsets. Repertoires with fewer than 30,000 or more than 120,000 public chains, plus five repertoires with anomalous nucleotide sharing, were excluded from co-occurrence clustering. The source is immuneACCESS, and TCRdb retained only in-frame sequences with V and J called. Part of the clones is not carried over; for the studies checked, unresolved V genes explain less than half of this, and the remainder is unexplained. V and J calls and clone size come straight from that table; D and trimming were deduced from the DNA. In all, the sample holds 150,000 or so clones, and around 70% of those were seen once. In total, the top ten clones hold 2% to 2.5% of the sample.

The cysteine opens and the phenylalanine closes a CDR3 of 12 amino acids. Left in the record is the CDR3 DNA by itself, 36 bases read in frame from the first base. The junction carries 5 bases between V and J, which are trimmed by 1 base and 4 bases respectively. As encoded in the germline V gene (reference sequence), CDR1 is SGHNT while CDR2 is YYREEE. The cohort was made up of approximately 700 healthy bone marrow donors. At the time of sampling, every cohort member was nominally healthy, though immune exposures that went unrecorded were likely present. The donor was CMV seropositive and belonged to the group of 250 to 300 seropositive cohort members. Every donor gave a peripheral blood sample, and the peripheral blood mononuclear cells from that sample were used for TCR beta sequencing. Genomic DNA was extracted from the blood cell samples with the Qiagen DNeasy Blood Extraction Kit.

Sequencing used PBMCs. The sequence is built from TRBV5-4 and TRBJ2-5; the best D guess is TRBD1, with 5 bases matching. The TCR sequence derives from a woman aged 55-70 years in good health and CMV-seropositive. The DNA sequence is given as TGTGCCAGCAGCTTGCAGGGAGAGACCCAGTACTTC. Protein translation: CASSLQGETQYF.